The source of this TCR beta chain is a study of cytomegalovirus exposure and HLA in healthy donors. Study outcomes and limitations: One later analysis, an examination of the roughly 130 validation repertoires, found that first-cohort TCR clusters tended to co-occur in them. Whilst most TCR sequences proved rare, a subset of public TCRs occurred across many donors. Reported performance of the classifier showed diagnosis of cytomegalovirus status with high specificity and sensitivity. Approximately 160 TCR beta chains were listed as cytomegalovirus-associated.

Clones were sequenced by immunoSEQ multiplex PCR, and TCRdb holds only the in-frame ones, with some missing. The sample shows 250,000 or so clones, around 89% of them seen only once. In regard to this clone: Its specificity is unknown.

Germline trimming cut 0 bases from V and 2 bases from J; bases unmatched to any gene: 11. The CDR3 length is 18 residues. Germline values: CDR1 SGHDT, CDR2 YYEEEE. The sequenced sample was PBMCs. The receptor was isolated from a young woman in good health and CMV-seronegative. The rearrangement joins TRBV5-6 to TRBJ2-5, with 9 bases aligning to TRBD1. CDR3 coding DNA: TGTGCCAGCAGCTTGGATAGGGGGGGACAGGGAGCTCAAGAGACCCAGTACTTC. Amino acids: CASSLDRGGQGAQETQYF.